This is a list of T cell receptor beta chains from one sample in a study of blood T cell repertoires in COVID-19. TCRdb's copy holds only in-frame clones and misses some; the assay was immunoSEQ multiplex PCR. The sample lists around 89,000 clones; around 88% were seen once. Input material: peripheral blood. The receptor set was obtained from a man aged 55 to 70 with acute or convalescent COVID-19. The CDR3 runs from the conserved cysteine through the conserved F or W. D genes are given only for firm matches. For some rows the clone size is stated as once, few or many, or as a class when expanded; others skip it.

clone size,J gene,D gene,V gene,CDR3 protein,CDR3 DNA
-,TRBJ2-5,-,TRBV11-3,CASSLGLASGDTQETQYF,TGTGCCAGCAGCTTAGGGCTCGCGTCGGGAGACACACAAGAGACCCAGTACTTC
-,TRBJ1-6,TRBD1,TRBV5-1,CASSLDGQGKNSPLHF,TGCGCCAGCAGCTTGGACGGACAGGGGAAAAATTCACCCCTCCACTTT
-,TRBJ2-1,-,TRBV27,CASSSGTPTYNEQFF,TGTGCCAGCTCGTCCGGGACACCTACCTACAATGAGCAGTTCTTC
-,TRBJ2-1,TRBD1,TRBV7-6,CASSTPGQGANEQFF,TGTGCCAGCAGCACGCCGGGACAGGGGGCCAATGAGCAGTTCTTC
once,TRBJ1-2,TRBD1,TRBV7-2,CASSPDAGGGYGYTF,TGTGCCAGCAGCCCCGACGCAGGGGGCGGCTATGGCTACACCTTC
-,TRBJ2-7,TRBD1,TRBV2,CASSRQGNYEQYF,TGTGCCAGCAGTCGACAGGGAAACTACGAGCAGTACTTC
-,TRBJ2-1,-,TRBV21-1,CASSNVRVKDTNEQFF,TGTGCCAGCAGCAATGTTAGGGTCAAGGACACCAATGAGCAGTTCTTC
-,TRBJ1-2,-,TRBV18,CASSPRGVRDHGYTF,TGTGCCAGCTCACCACGAGGAGTCAGGGATCATGGCTACACCTTC
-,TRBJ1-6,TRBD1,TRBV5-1,CASSLEDRGNSPLHF,TGCGCCAGCAGCTTGGAGGACAGGGGTAATTCACCCCTCCACTTT
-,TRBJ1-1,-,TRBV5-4,CASSTARGVAEAFF,TGTGCCAGCAGTACCGCACGGGGGGTCGCTGAAGCTTTCTTT
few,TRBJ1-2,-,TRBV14,CASSQDQRQGGGYTF,TGTGCCAGCAGCCAAGATCAGAGGCAGGGCGGCGGCTACACCTTC
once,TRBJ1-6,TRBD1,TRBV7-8,CASSLGDRGNSPLHF,TGTGCCAGCAGCTTAGGAGACAGGGGCAATTCACCCCTCCACTTT
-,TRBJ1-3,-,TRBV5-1,CASSPVAPGNTIYF,TGCGCCAGCAGTCCGGTAGCACCAGGAAACACCATATATTTT
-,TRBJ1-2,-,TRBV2,CASRQEYGYTF,TGTGCCAGCAGACAGGAGTATGGCTACACCTTC
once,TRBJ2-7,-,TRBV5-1,CASSLIGVGSYYEQYF,TGCGCCAGCAGTCTAATAGGGGTAGGAAGCTATTACGAGCAGTACTTC
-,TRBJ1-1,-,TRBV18,CASSPSAGDNTEAFF,TGTGCCAGCTCACCCAGCGCCGGGGATAACACTGAAGCTTTCTTT
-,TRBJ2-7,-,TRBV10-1,CASSETGRSYEQYF,TGCGCCAGCAGTGAAACAGGTCGATCCTACGAGCAGTACTTC
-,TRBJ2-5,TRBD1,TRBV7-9,CASNSGQGGETQYF,TGTGCCAGCAACTCTGGACAGGGGGGAGAGACCCAGTACTTC
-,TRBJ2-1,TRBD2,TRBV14,CASSLGSGRRHEQFF,TGTGCCAGCAGCCTTGGCAGCGGGAGACGTCATGAGCAGTTCTTC
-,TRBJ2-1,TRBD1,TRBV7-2,CASSRAGGNAEQFF,TGTGCCAGCAGCAGGGCAGGGGGTAACGCTGAGCAGTTCTTC
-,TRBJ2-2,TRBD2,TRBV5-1,CASSLGSGRNTGELFF,TGCGCCAGCAGCTTGGGTAGCGGGAGGAACACCGGGGAGCTGTTTTTT
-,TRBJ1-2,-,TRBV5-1,CASSLGDKQGYINYGYTF,TGCGCCAGCAGCTTGGGGGATAAACAGGGATATATTAACTATGGCTACACCTTC
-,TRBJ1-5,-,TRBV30,CAWSEQLNQPQHF,TGTGCCTGGAGTGAACAGCTCAATCAGCCCCAGCATTTT
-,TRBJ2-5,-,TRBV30,CAWSVPRASSRETQYF,TGTGCCTGGAGTGTACCCCGAGCTAGCAGCCGAGAGACCCAGTACTTC
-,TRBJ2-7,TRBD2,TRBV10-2,CASSDGTSGYEQYF,TGCGCCAGCAGTGACGGGACTAGCGGGTACGAGCAGTACTTC
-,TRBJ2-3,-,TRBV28,CASSEPQDTQYF,TGTGCCAGCAGCGAACCACAAGATACGCAGTATTTT
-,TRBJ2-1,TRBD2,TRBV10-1,CASSDSGGIYNEQFF,TGCGCCAGCAGCGATAGCGGGGGTATCTACAATGAGCAGTTCTTC
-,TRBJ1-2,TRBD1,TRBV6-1,CASSVGQGAPNYGYTF,TGTGCCAGCAGTGTAGGGCAGGGGGCGCCGAACTATGGCTACACCTTC
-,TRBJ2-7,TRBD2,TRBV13,CASSLRAGGFDEQYF,TGTGCCAGCAGCTTGAGAGCGGGAGGTTTTGACGAGCAGTACTTC
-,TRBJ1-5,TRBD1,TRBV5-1,CASSSGTDNQPQHF,TGCGCCAGCAGCTCTGGGACAGACAATCAGCCCCAGCATTTT
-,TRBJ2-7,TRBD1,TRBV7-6,CASSLRGRTYEQYF,TGTGCCAGCAGCTTAAGGGGGCGGACCTACGAGCAGTACTTC
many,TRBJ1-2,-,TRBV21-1,CASSNNRGRNYGYTF,TGTGCCAGCAGCAATAACAGGGGTCGGAACTATGGCTACACCTTC
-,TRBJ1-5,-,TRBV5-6,CASSLAGNSNQPQHF,TGTGCCAGCAGCTTGGCAGGAAATAGCAATCAGCCCCAGCATTTT
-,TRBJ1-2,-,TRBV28,CASSLQGSYGYTF,TGTGCCAGCAGTTTACAGGGGTCCTATGGCTACACCTTC
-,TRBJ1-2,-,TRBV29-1,CSAGRQGGGYTF,TGCAGCGCCGGCAGGCAGGGAGGCGGCTACACCTTC
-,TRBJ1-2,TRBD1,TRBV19,CASSIRQGGYTF,TGTGCCAGTAGTATTAGACAGGGAGGCTACACCTTC
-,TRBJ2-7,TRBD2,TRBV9,CASSASGTSGYEQYF,TGTGCCAGCAGCGCTTCCGGGACTAGCGGCTACGAGCAGTACTTC
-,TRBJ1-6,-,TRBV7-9,CASSLSGSYNSPLHF,TGTGCCAGCAGCTTAAGCGGGTCCTATAATTCACCCCTCCACTTT
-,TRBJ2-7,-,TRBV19,CASSILADVLYEQYF,TGTGCCAGTAGTATATTAGCGGATGTTTTATACGAGCAGTACTTC
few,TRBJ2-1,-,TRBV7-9,CASSIRRDYNEQFF,TGTGCCAGCAGCATCCGCCGGGACTACAATGAGCAGTTCTTC
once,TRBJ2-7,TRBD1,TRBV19,CASSIGTGRPYEQYF,TGTGCCAGTAGTATAGGGACAGGGCGTCCTTACGAGCAGTACTTC
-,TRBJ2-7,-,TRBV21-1,CASSRLTPRETNLPCEQYF,TGTGCCAGCAGCAGGTTGACTCCCCGGGAAACAAATCTCCCATGCGAGCAGTACTTC
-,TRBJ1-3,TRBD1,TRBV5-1,CASSLGLQGARGNTIYF,TGCGCCAGCAGCTTGGGGCTACAGGGGGCTCGAGGAAACACCATATATTTT
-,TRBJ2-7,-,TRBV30,CAWASDRAYEQYF,TGTGCCTGGGCTAGCGATCGAGCGTACGAGCAGTACTTC
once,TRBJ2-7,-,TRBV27,CASSSGQSGPYEQYF,TGTGCCAGCAGTTCTGGACAGTCAGGCCCCTACGAGCAGTACTTC
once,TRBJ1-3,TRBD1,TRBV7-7,CASSLGQGSGNTIYF,TGTGCCAGCAGCCTCGGACAGGGTTCTGGAAACACCATATATTTT
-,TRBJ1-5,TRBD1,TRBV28,CASRPRQGESQPQHF,TGTGCCAGCAGACCCCGACAGGGGGAGTCCCAGCCCCAGCATTTT
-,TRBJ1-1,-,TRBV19,CASRTGYQGEAFF,TGTGCCAGTAGGACAGGTTACCAGGGTGAAGCTTTCTTT
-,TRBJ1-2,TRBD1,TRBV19,CASSGTGGHGYTF,TGTGCCAGTAGTGGAACAGGGGGGCATGGCTACACCTTC